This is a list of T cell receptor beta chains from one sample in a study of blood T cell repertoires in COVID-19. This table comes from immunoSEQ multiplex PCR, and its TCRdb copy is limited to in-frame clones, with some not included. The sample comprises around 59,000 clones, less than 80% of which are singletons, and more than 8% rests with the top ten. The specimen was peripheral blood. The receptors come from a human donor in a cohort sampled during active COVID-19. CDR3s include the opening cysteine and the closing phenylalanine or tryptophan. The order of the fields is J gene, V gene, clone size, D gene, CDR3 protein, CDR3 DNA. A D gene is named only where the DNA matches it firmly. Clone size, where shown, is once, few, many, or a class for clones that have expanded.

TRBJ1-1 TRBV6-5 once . CASDRTLNTEAFF TGTGCCAGCGACAGGACCTTGAACACTGAAGCTTTCTTT
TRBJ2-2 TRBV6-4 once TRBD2 CASSQTSDTGELFF TGTGCCAGCAGTCAAACTAGCGACACCGGGGAGCTGTTTTTT
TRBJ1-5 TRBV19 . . CASSGAAINQPQHF TGTGCCAGTAGTGGGGCAGCGATCAATCAGCCCCAGCATTTT
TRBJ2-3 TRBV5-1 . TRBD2 CASSATVAGGVNTQYF TGCGCCAGCAGCGCAACCGTAGCGGGAGGGGTAAATACGCAGTATTTT
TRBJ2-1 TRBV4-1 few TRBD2 CASSHLRTSGSGNEQFF TGCGCCAGCAGCCACCTCAGGACTAGCGGGAGTGGCAATGAGCAGTTCTTC
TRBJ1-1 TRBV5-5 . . CASSLNTEAFF TGTGCCAGCAGCCTTAACACTGAAGCTTTCTTT
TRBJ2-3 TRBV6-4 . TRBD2 CASSDSLAGGSTDTQYF TGTGCCAGCAGTGACTCGTTAGCGGGAGGAAGCACAGATACGCAGTATTTT
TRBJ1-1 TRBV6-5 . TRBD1 CASSFRGTLNTEAFF TGTGCCAGCAGTTTCAGGGGGACCTTGAACACTGAAGCTTTCTTT
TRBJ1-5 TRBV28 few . CASIRGAGNQPQHF TGTGCCAGCATTCGTGGGGCAGGCAATCAGCCCCAGCATTTT
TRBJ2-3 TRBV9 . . CASSVTGRTDTQYF TGTGCCAGCAGCGTGACAGGTCGCACAGATACGCAGTATTTT
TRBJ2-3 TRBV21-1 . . CASSNPGPSITDTQYF TGTGCCAGCAGCAATCCCGGTCCATCCATCACAGATACGCAGTATTTT
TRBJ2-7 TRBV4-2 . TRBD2 CASSPSYGRAYEQYF TGTGCCAGCAGCCCATCTTACGGGAGGGCCTACGAGCAGTACTTC
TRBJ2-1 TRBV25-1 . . CASSIANEQFF TGTGCCAGCAGTATAGCGAATGAGCAGTTCTTC
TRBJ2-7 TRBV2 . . CASSSKYEQYF TGTGCCAGCAGTTCTAAGTACGAGCAGTACTTC
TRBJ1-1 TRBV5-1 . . CASSLVAGNTEAFF TGCGCCAGCAGCTTGGTTGCAGGGAACACTGAAGCTTTCTTT
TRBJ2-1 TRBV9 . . CASSAGVSYNEQFF TGTGCCAGCAGCGCGGGAGTCTCCTACAATGAGCAGTTCTTC
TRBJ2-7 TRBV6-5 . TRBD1 CASSYIGQGLAGQYF TGTGCCAGCAGTTACATAGGACAGGGCCTGGCAGGGCAGTACTTC
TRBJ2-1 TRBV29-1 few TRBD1 CSVEGQGSNEQFF TGCAGCGTTGAGGGACAGGGGAGCAATGAGCAGTTCTTC
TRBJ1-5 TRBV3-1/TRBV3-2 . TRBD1 CASSQRGRDRFNQPQHF TGTGCCAGCAGCCAACGTGGACGGGACAGGTTCAATCAGCCCCAGCATTTT
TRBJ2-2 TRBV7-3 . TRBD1 CASSFNRGRSGNGELFF TGTGCCAGCAGCTTTAACAGGGGACGTAGTGGGAACGGGGAGCTGTTTTTT
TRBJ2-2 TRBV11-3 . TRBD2 CASSPLGGGAEGELFF TGTGCCAGCAGTCCCCTCGGCGGGGGGGCAGAGGGGGAGCTGTTTTTT
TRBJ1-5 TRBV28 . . CASSHYSNQPQHF TGTGCCAGCAGTCACTATAGCAATCAGCCCCAGCATTTT
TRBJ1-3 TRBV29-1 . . CSVLLGAGNTIYF TGCAGCGTGTTGTTAGGGGCTGGAAACACCATATATTTT
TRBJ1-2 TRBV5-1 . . CASSLERGDGYTF TGCGCCAGCAGCTTGGAAAGGGGTGATGGCTACACCTTC
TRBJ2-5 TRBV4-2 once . CASSPTLEGWETQYF TGTGCCAGCAGCCCCACGCTGGAGGGCTGGGAGACCCAGTACTTC
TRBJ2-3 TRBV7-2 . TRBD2 CASSFSGPYTDTQYF TGTGCCAGCAGCTTTAGCGGGCCGTACACAGATACGCAGTATTTT
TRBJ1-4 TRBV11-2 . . CASRPIWGPNEKLFF TGTGCCAGCAGGCCCATATGGGGGCCAAATGAAAAACTGTTTTTT
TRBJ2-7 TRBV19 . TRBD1 CASSMAGTATYEQYF TGTGCCAGTAGTATGGCCGGGACAGCAACCTACGAGCAGTACTTC
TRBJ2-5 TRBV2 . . CASSEGQVETQYF TGTGCCAGCAGTGAGGGGCAGGTGGAGACCCAGTACTTC
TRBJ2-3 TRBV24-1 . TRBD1 CATSERTGTGDTQYF TGTGCCACCAGTGAGCGAACCGGGACAGGGGATACGCAGTATTTT
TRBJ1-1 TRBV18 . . CASSLGTTEAFF TGTGCCAGCTCACTAGGGACAACAGAAGCTTTCTTT
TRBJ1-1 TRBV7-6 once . CASSLALRSTEAFF TGTGCCAGCAGCTTAGCGCTACGGAGCACTGAAGCTTTCTTT
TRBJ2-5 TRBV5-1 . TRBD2 CASSPEPSGRGAETQYF TGCGCCAGCAGCCCGGAACCTAGCGGGAGGGGAGCTGAGACCCAGTACTTC
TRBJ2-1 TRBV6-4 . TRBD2 CASSDPAGGYNEQFF TGTGCCAGCAGTGACCCGGCGGGAGGGTACAATGAGCAGTTCTTC
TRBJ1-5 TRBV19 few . CASSIRQGYQPQHF TGTGCCAGTAGTATAAGGCAGGGCTATCAGCCCCAGCATTTT
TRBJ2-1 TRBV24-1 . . CATRDSSSGHEQFF TGTGCCACCAGAGACAGCAGTTCGGGTCATGAGCAGTTCTTC
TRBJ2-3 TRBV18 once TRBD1 CASSPYQGADADTQYF TGTGCCAGCTCACCATATCAGGGGGCAGATGCAGATACGCAGTATTTT
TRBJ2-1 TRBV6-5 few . CASSYHSRSSSNEQFF TGTGCCAGCAGTTACCATTCTCGGAGTTCCTCCAATGAGCAGTTCTTC
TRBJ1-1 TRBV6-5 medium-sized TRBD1 CASSYVVGQGRVEAFF TGTGCCAGCAGTTACGTCGTGGGACAGGGCCGAGTAGAAGCTTTCTTT
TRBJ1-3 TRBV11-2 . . CASSFTGAYSGNTIYF TGTGCCAGCAGCTTCACTGGAGCCTACTCTGGAAACACCATATATTTT
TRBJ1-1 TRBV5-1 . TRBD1 CASSWGQGMGTEAFF TGCGCCAGCAGCTGGGGACAGGGAATGGGCACTGAAGCTTTCTTT
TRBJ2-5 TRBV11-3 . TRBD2 CASSLIGGETQYF TGTGCCAGCAGCTTAATCGGGGGGGAGACCCAGTACTTC
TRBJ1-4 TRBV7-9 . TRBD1 CASSLGQAEGEKLFF TGTGCCAGCAGCCTTGGACAGGCGGAGGGTGAAAAACTGTTTTTT
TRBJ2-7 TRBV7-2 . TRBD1 CASSLGASGQGTEQYF TGTGCCAGCAGCTTAGGGGCCTCGGGACAGGGGACCGAGCAGTACTTC
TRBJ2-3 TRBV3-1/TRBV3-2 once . CAAQGPYTDTQYF TGTGCCGCCCAGGGGCCCTACACAGATACGCAGTATTTT
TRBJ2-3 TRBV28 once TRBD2 CASSRTSGRLPDTQYF TGTGCCAGCAGTCGGACTAGCGGGAGGTTACCAGATACGCAGTATTTT
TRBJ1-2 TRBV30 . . CAYRIDGYTF TGTGCCTATAGAATCGATGGCTACACCTTC
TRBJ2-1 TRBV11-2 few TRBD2 CASGTSWSYNEQFF TGTGCCAGCGGGACTAGTTGGTCCTACAATGAGCAGTTCTTC
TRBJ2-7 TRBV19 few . CASSIGSGYEQYF TGTGCCAGTAGTATCGGGTCCGGGTACGAGCAGTACTTC
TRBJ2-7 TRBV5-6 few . CASSSLYEQYF TGTGCCAGCAGTTCTCTGTACGAGCAGTACTTC